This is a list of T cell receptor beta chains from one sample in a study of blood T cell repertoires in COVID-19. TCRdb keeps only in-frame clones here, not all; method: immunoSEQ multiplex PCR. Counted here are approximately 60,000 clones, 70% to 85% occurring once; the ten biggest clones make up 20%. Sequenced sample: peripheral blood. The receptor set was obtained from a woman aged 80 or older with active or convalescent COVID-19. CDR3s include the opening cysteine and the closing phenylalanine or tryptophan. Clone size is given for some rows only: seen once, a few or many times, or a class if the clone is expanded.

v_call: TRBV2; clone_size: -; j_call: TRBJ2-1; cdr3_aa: CASGGQFNEQFF
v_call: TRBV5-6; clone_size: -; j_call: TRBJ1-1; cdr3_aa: CASSWISRANTEAFF
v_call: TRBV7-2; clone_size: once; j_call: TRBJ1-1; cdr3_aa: CASSLAQHEAFF
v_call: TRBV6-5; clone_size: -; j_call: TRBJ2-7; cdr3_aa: CASSFRHQTYEQYF
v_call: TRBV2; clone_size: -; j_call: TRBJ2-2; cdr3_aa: CASRTDTGELFF
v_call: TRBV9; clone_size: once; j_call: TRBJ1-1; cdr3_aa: CASSATGAGTEAFF
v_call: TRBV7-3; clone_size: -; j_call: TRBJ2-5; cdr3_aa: CASSLSPEETQYF
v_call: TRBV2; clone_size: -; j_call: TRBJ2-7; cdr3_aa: CASRTGQTYEQYF
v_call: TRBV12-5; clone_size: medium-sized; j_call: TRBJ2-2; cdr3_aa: CASGLVGALNTGELFF
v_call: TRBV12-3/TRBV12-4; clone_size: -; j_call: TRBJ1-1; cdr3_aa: CASSTLGGQEAFF
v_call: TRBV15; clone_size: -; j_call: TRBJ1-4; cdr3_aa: CATSHAGALLEKLFF
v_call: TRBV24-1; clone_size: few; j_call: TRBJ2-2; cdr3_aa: CATSAGNPAGGTGELFF
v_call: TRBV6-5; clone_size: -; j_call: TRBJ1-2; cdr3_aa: CASNRVTGGNYGYTF
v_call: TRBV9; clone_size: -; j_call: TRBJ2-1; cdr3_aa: CASSVSGGVLYNEQFF
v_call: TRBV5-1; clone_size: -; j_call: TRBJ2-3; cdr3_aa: CASSVLAGTDTQYF
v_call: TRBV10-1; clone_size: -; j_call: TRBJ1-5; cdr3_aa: CASDLFWTGRQPNQPQHF
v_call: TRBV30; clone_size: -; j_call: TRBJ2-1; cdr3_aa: CACTLAGGLKTYNEQFF
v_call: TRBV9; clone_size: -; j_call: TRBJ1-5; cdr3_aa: CASSVDQGQPQHF
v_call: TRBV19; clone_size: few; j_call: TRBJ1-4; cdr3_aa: CASSDAPPWRELFF
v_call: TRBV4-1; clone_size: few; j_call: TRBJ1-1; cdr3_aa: CASSQDLRLGAFF
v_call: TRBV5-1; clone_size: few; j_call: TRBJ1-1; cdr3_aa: CASSLSIPTGGNTEAFF
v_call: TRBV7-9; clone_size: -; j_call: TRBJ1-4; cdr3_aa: CASSPQQGGNEKLFF
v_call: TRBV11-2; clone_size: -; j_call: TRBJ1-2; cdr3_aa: CASSLARDIGYTF
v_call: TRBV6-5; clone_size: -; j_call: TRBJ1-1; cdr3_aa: CAGWDRENTEAFF
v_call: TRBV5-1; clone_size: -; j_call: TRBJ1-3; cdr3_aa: CASSLDRGSGNTIYF
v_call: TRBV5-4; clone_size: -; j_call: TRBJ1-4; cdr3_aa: CASSRSEPATNEKLFF
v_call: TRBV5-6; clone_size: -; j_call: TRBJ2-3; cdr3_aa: CASSLFGGGADTQYF
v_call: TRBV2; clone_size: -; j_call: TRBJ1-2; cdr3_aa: CASSSTGDPLYGYTF
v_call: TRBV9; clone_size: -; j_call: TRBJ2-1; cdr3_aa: CASSVEAGEQFF
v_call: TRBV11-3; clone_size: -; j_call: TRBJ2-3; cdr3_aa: CASSLVLTTDTQYF
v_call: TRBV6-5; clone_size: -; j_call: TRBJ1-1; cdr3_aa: CASSYSVRNTEAFF
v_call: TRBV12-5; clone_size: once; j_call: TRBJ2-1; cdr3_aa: CASGLVGGLGANEQFF
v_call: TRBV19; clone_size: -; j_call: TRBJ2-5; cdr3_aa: CASSVTGEETQYF
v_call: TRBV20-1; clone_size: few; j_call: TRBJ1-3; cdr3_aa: CSAAVGGTIYF
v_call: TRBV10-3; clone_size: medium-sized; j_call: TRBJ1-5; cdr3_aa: CAIGTGDSNQPQHF
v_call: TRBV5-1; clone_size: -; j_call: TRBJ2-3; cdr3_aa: CASSFLAGGPDTQYF
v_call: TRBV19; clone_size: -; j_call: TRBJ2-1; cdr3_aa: CASSIDKTLAGSYNEQFF
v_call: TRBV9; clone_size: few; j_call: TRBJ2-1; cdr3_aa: CASSSRLAGSYNEQFF
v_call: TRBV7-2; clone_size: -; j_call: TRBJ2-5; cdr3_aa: CASSPGLAQETQYF
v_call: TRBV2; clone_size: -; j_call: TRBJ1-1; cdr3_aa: CASSERRGQSTEAFF
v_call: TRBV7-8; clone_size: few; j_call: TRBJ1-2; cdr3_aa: CASSLGGTGSGYGYTF
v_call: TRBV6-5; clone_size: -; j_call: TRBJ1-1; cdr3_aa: CASNRGRGTEAFF
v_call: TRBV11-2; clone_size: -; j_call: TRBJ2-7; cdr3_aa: CASSPQGPRDEQYF
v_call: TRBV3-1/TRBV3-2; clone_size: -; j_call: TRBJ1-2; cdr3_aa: CASSQDGSGYTF
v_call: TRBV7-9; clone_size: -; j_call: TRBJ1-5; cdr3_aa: CASRSDGEANQPQHF
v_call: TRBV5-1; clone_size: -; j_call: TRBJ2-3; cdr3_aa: CASSPKGWERTDTQYF
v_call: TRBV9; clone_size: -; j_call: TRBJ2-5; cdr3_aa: CASSAAGTRQETQYF